This T cell receptor (beta chain) emerged from a study of shared clonotypes between healthy human individuals. Regarding the study as a whole: The rarefaction results pointed to incomplete sorted-subset sequencing despite large depth.

CD45RO negativity and positive selection for CCR7 defined naive CD8 cells, a population that excluded terminally differentiated effector memory CD45RA+ cells. Points on this clone: Its antigen is not identified.

Profiled with immunoSEQ multiplex PCR; TCRdb holds only in-frame clones, not every one. The sample lists about 2 million clones, about 95% occurring once. V was shortened by 5 bases and J by 3 bases, with 13 bases between the two germline ends. There are 15 residues in the CDR3. Germline CDR1 reads PRHDT; CDR2 reads FYEKMQ (reference sequence). Input material: naive CD8+ T cells sorted from blood. The sequence was collected from a young man in good health. The chain couples TRBV13 to TRBJ2-2, with a possible D match to TRBD2 (6 bases). CDR3 protein: CASSPLGEDTGELFF. CDR3 in DNA: TGTGCCAGCAGCCCGCTGGGGGAGGACACCGGGGAGCTGTTTTTT.